This passage covers 9 T cell receptor beta chains from one sample sequenced in a study of blood T cell repertoires in COVID-19. The method was immunoSEQ multiplex PCR; TCRdb's version includes in-frame clones alone and lacks a portion of them. The sample contains around 99,000 clones, less than 95% of which appear only once. The sequenced material came from peripheral blood. The receptors come from a man aged 45-60 years with acute or convalescent COVID-19.

This sequence joins TRBV5-1 and TRBJ1-1, with D unresolved. Per germline, CDR1 SGHRS and CDR2 YFSETQ. The V and J ends lost 4 bases and 2 bases respectively, with 18 bases between them. The CDR3 extends over 16 amino acids. The CDR3 is CASSEIRHYHNTEAFF. The CDR3 region has the DNA TGCGCCAGCAGCGAGATCAGACATTATCATAACACTGAAGCTTTCTTT.

A note on this clone: This same CDR3 is encoded by further DNA sequences in the sample. The V and J genes are TRBV5-1 and TRBJ2-5; 9 bases agree with TRBD2. Germline V gives CDR1 SGHRS, CDR2 YFSETQ. The V gene end was trimmed by 3 bases and the J gene end by 4 bases; junction bases not matched to a gene: 1. The CDR3 has 13 residues. The CDR3 sequence is CASSSLAGETQYF. The CDR3 DNA sequence: TGCGCCAGCAGCTCACTAGCGGGAGAGACCCAGTACTTC.

The gene calls are TRBV5-6 and TRBJ2-1; D possibly corresponds to TRBD2 (6 bases). V was cut by 2 bases and J by 7 bases, with 16 bases left in between. This CDR3 is 15 amino acids long. CDR1 is SGHDT, CDR2 YYEEEE, per germline. CDR3 amino acids: CASSLGPSAGNEQFF. The CDR3 coding sequence is TGTGCCAGCAGCTTAGGGCCTAGCGCGGGGAATGAGCAGTTCTTC.

The rearrangement uses TRBV6-5 and TRBJ1-5; D not resolved. The CDR3 spans 14 residues. The V gene's germline CDR1 is MNHEY and CDR2 SVGAGI. The germline V and J ends were trimmed by 6 bases and 0 bases, with 9 bases remaining between them. CDR3 in amino acids: CASSETHSNQPQHF. The CDR3 nucleotides read TGTGCCAGCAGCGAGACACATAGCAATCAGCCCCAGCATTTT.

The V call is TRBV14, the J call TRBJ1-4, with D perhaps matching TRBD1 (5 bases). V was shortened by 3 bases and J by 0 bases, with 8 bases between the two germline ends. The CDR3 is 15 amino acids. The germline V gene has CDR1 SGHDN and CDR2 FVKESK. CDR3 amino acids: CASSHRGATNEKLFF. CDR3 coding DNA: TGTGCCAGCAGCCATCGGGGGGCAACTAATGAAAAACTGTTTTTT.

The CDR3 DNA reads as TGTGCCTGGAGTTCGAAGGGGGCCGATATAAATTATGGCTACACCTTC. It codes for CAWSSKGADINYGYTF. This chain connects TRBV30 to TRBJ1-2, with 7 bases identical to TRBD1. V shed 2 bases, J shed 5 bases, and the junction held 14 bases outside the gene matches. The CDR3 loop spans 16 amino acids. Germline V gene lookup returns CDR1 GTSNPN and CDR2 SVGIG (reference sequence).

This clone was recorded a few times. The chain carries TRBV6-2 or TRBV6-3 and TRBJ2-1; 8 nucleotides agree with TRBD2. The germline V gene encodes CDR1 MNHEY and CDR2 SVGEGT. This CDR3 has 16 residues. The V segment lost 5 bases and the J segment 6 bases; nucleotides outside the gene matches: 12. In DNA, the CDR3 is TGTGCCAGCAGTACTTTGGACCAGCGGGGGTTCAATGAGCAGTTCTTC. It translates to CASSTLDQRGFNEQFF.

The chain recombines TRBV7-9 with TRBJ2-2, with D perhaps TRBD2 (5 bases). The CDR3 has 19 amino acids. Germline V gives CDR1 SEHNR, CDR2 FQNEAQ (reference sequence). Trimming left V 1 base short and J 4 bases short, with 22 bases between. CDR3 protein: CASSLGEGRALWVTGELFF. CDR3 nucleotides: TGTGCCAGCAGCTTAGGAGAGGGTCGAGCTCTCTGGGTCACCGGGGAGCTGTTTTTT. Complete variable domain (other parts from reference TRBV7-9 and TRBJ2-2): DTGVSQNPRHKITKRGQNVTFRCDPISEHNRLYWYRQTLGQGPEFLTYFQNEAQLEKSRLLSDRFSAERPKGSFSTLEIQRTEQGDSAMYLCASSLGEGRALWVTGELFFGEGSRLTVL.

V gene TRBV29-1 combines with J gene TRBJ2-7; 12 nucleotides line up with TRBD2. Germline assignment: CDR1 SQVTM and CDR2 ANQGSEA. The CDR3 totals 14 residues. V lost 7 bases to trimming and J lost 5 bases; unmatched junction nucleotides: 9. The DNA for the CDR3 is TGCAGCGGAACAAGGACTAGCGGGAATCACGAGCAGTACTTC. This gives the protein CSGTRTSGNHEQYF.